The text below deals with one T cell receptor (beta chain). Germline V CDR1 and CDR2: MDHEN, SYDVKM. This CDR3 has 16 amino acids. J was trimmed by 1 base and V by 4 bases; bases with no gene match: 6. This entry belongs to a study of T cells in localized non-small cell lung cancer. Clones were sequenced by immunoSEQ multiplex PCR, and TCRdb holds only the in-frame ones, with some missing. The profile covers around 1,700 clones, with 20% to 25% appearing a single time and around 13% taken by the ten largest. The sequence was obtained from a man between 40 and 75 years old with stage III lung adenocarcinoma. The chain employs TRBV28 and TRBJ2-5, with 10 bases fitting TRBD2. The starting material was lung tumor tissue, obtained before any cancer treatment. The CDR3 reads CASSSFTSGIQETQYF. Written as DNA, the CDR3 is TGTGCCAGCAGTTCCTTTACTAGCGGGATCCAAGAGACCCAGTACTTC.